This TCR beta chain was identified in a study of regulatory T cells in long-lasting Graves disease. Whole-study results and caveats: Persistent patients shared 2,741 public clonotypes among themselves. Newly diagnosed patients shared fewer, at more than 750.

This clonotype was detected many times. Its target is not known. CDR3 length: 12 amino acids. Germline CDR1 is DFQATT and CDR2 is SNEGSKA (reference sequence). V was shortened by 4 bases and J by 4 bases, with 8 bases between the two germline ends. The time point here: newly diagnosed GD, antithyroid drugs for less than 3 months. The TCR library used RNA extracted from PBMCs. CDR3-region Arm-PCR and iRepertoire HTBI primers produced the TCR beta libraries. In the source study's methods: Among the samples, 60 to 75 TRBV and 14 TRBJ segments were identified. TCRdb redid the calling of the multiplex PCR reads with MiXCR, one entry per CDR3 protein. The authors' filters were not applied to this entry. The profile shows approximately 350,000 distinct CDR3 sequences, 12% of them singletons. This sample also appeared in a second study, on T cells in Graves' hyperthyroidism and ophthalmopathy.

The sample consisted of peripheral blood mononuclear cells (PBMCs), taken at new diagnosis, from a patient treated with antithyroid drugs. This sequence joins TRBV20-1 and TRBJ1-5; D unclear. This TCR was recovered from a woman under 30 with Graves disease. The CDR3 sequence is CSATSQNQPQHF. The CDR3 coding sequence is TGCAGTGCTACCTCCCAAAATCAGCCCCAGCATTTT.